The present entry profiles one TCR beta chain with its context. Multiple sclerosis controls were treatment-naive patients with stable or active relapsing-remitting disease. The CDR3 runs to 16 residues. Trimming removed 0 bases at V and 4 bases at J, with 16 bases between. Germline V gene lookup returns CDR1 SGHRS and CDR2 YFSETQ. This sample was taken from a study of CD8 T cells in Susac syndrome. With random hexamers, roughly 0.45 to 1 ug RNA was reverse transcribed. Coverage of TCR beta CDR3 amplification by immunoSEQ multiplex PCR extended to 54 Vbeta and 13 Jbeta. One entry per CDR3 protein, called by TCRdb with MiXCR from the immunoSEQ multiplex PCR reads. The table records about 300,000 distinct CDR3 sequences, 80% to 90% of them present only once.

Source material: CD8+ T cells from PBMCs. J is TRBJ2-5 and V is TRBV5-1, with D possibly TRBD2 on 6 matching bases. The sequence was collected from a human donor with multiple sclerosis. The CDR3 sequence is CASSLAQRAATETQYF. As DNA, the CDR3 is TGCGCCAGCAGCTTGGCCCAGCGGGCGGCAACAGAGACCCAGTACTTC.